This TCR beta chain originates from a study of T cell responses to AZD1222 COVID-19 vaccine. A word on this clone: What it binds is not known.

Study-wide results and limits: Just a handful of AZD1222 recipients tested seropositive at baseline.

This CDR3 contains 16 residues. Assay used: immunoSEQ multiplex PCR; TCRdb lists only in-frame clones, some missing. The table lists approximately 68,000 clones, more than 70% of them singletons. The specimen comprised peripheral blood, sampled 28 days after the second dose of the MenACWY control vaccine. The sequence was obtained from an adult who received the MenACWY meningococcal vaccine as a control. This chain joins TRBV1 and TRBJ2-3; the tabulated D call, TRBD2, remains unverified against the DNA. TRBV1 is a listed pseudogene. This CDR3 is CTSSQDPSGSTDTQYF. The CDR3 DNA reads as TGCACCAGCAGCCAAGACCCTAGCGGGAGCACAGATACGCAGTATTTT.